Given below is one TCR beta chain in context. This record belongs to a study of cytomegalovirus exposure and HLA in healthy donors. PCR employed 60 Vbeta and 13 Jbeta primers. Method: immunoSEQ multiplex PCR; TCRdb's copy keeps in-frame clones and lacks some. The profile covers roughly 190,000 clones, with around 86% appearing a single time and about 0.84% taken by the ten largest. The sequenced sample consisted of PBMCs. The TCR was taken from a woman between 18 and 30 years old in good health and CMV-seronegative.

This CDR3 is CASRALRDFGNTIYF. Written as DNA, the CDR3 is TGTGCCAGCAGAGCCCTCAGGGACTTTGGAAACACCATATATTTT. The J gene is TRBJ1-3, the V gene TRBV7-2, with TRBD1 as a possible D gene (5 bases). Germline values: CDR1 SGHTA, CDR2 FQGNSA. The V end lost 6 bases, the J end lost 3 bases, and 15 bases lay between the germline ends. The length of the CDR3 is 15 residues.